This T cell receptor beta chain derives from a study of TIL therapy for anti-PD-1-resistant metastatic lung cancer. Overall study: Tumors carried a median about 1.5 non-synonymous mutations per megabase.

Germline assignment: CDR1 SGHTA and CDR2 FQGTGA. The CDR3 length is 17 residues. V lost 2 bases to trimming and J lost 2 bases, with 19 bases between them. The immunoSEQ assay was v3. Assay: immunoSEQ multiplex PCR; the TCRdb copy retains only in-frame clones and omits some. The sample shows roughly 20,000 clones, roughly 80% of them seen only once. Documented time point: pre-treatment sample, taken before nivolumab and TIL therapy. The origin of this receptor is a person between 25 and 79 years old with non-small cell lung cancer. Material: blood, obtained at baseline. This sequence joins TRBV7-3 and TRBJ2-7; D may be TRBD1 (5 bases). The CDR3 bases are TGTGCCAGCAGCTTATGTTGGGTCGCGAACAGGACCTACGAGCAGTACTTC. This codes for CASSLCWVANRTYEQYF. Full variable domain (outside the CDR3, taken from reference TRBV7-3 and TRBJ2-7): GAGVSQTPSNKVTEKGKYVELRCDPISGHTALYWYRQSLGQGPEFLIYFQGTGAADDSGLPNDRFFAVRPEGSVSTLKIQRTERGDSAVYLCASSLCWVANRTYEQYFGPGTRLTVT.